This T cell receptor (beta chain) was documented in a study of shared clonotypes between healthy human individuals. The protocol was immunoSEQ multiplex PCR, while the TCRdb copy is restricted to in-frame clones and leaves out a portion. The data hold 330,000 or so clones, with around two thirds observed a single time. Unmatched junction bases numbered 7, after V lost 5 bases and J lost 10 bases. The CDR3 consists of 14 residues. Germline assignment: CDR1 SGHNT and CDR2 YENEEA. Material for sequencing was memory CD4+ T cells sorted from blood. As for subset: CD45RA-negative fraction. The sequence was obtained from a man in his thirties or forties in good health. The genes are TRBV11-3 and TRBJ2-1; 11 bases fit TRBD2. CDR3 sequence reads: CASSPGLAVREQFF. For the CDR3, the DNA is TGTGCCAGCAGCCCGGGACTAGCGGTCCGGGAGCAGTTCTTC. Filled out from reference TRBV11-3 and TRBJ2-1, the complete variable domain reads EAGVVQSPRYKIIEKKQPVAFWCNPISGHNTLYWYLQNLGQGPELLIRYENEEAVDDSQLPKDRFSAERLKGVDSTLKIQPAELGDSAVYLCASSPGLAVREQFFGPGTRLTVL.